Listed below are T cell receptor beta chains from one sample, sequenced in a study of a mutant IDH1 vaccine in newly diagnosed glioma. Method: immunoSEQ multiplex PCR; TCRdb's copy keeps in-frame clones and lacks some. The data hold tens of thousands of clones, with 65% to 80% observed a single time. The specimen comprised PBMCs, sampled from a glioma patient treated with radiotherapy, temozolomide or both. All receptors derive from a woman aged 40 to 50 with glioma. CDR3s include the opening cysteine and the closing phenylalanine or tryptophan. D genes are given only for firm matches. Clone sizes are given selectively: once, few, many, or a class where the clone is expanded.

j_call v_call clone_size d_call cdr3_aa cdr3_nt
TRBJ1-2 TRBV7-8 - - CASSLDISVGGYHF TGTGCCAGCAGCTTAGATATTTCGGTGGGCGGGTATCACTTC
TRBJ1-1 TRBV2 - TRBD1 CASRLTGGRTEAFF TGTGCCAGCAGGTTAACAGGGGGAAGGACTGAAGCTTTCTTT
TRBJ2-3 TRBV7-2 - TRBD2 CASSLAGAGGGTDTQYF TGTGCCAGCAGCTTAGCTGGCGCGGGGGGTGGAACAGATACGCAGTATTTT
TRBJ1-4 TRBV25-1 few - CASSPSPRGGGEKLFF TGTGCCAGCAGCCCTTCACCTCGGGGGGGAGGTGAAAAACTGTTTTTT
TRBJ1-1 TRBV6-1 - - CASSERPLNTEAFF TGTGCCAGCAGTGAACGGCCCTTGAACACTGAAGCTTTCTTT
TRBJ1-1 TRBV30 - - CAWSDTRRAFF TGTGCCTGGAGCGATACCCGAAGGGCTTTCTTT
TRBJ1-2 TRBV5-1 - TRBD1 CASQSGGENYGYTF TGCGCCAGCCAATCAGGGGGCGAAAACTATGGCTACACCTTC
TRBJ1-4 TRBV7-7 - - CASSPGTNNEKLFF TGTGCTAGCAGCCCCGGGACAAATAATGAAAAACTGTTTTTT
TRBJ1-1 TRBV6-6 few TRBD1 CASSLDRAEAFF TGTGCCAGCAGCCTGGACAGGGCGGAAGCTTTCTTT
TRBJ2-7 TRBV30 once - CAWSRYGGNYEQYF TGTGCCTGGAGTCGTTATGGGGGGAACTACGAGCAGTACTTC
TRBJ2-3 TRBV10-2 - - CASSVDTQYF TGCGCCAGCAGCGTAGATACGCAGTATTTT
TRBJ1-1 TRBV27 - TRBD1 CATTLAGQGWISTEAFF TGTGCCACCACACTGGCTGGACAGGGATGGATTAGCACTGAAGCTTTCTTT
TRBJ2-7 TRBV7-2 - - CASSLDYRGGEQYF TGTGCCAGCAGCTTAGATTATCGCGGCGGGGAGCAGTACTTC
TRBJ2-6 TRBV9 - TRBD1 CASSVTGWSGGTHSGANVLTF TGTGCCAGCAGCGTAACAGGGTGGTCAGGGGGTACCCACTCTGGGGCCAACGTCCTGACTTTC
TRBJ1-6 TRBV7-8 - - CASSRPRGGNSPLHF TGTGCCAGCAGCCGACCTAGGGGGGGTAATTCACCCCTCCACTTT
TRBJ2-1 TRBV29-1 - - CSVENGNEQFF TGCAGCGTTGAGAACGGGAATGAGCAGTTCTTC
TRBJ1-4 TRBV5-1 - - CASSLVGGANEKLFF TGCGCCAGCAGCTTGGTAGGGGGGGCAAATGAAAAACTGTTTTTT
TRBJ2-5 TRBV18 - TRBD1 CASSPPRQGPQETQYF TGTGCCAGCTCACCACCGCGACAGGGACCCCAAGAGACCCAGTACTTC